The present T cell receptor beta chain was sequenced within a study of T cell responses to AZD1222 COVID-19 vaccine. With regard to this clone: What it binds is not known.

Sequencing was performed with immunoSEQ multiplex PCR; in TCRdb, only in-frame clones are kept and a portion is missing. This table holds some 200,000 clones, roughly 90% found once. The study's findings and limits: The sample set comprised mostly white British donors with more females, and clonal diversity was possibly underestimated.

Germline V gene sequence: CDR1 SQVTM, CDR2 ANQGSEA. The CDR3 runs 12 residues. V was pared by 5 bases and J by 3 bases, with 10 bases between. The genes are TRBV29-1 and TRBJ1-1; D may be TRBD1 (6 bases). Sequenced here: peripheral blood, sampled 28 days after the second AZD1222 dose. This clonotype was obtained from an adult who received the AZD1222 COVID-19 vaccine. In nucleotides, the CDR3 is TGCAGCGTTCTAGGGGGGCACACTGAAGCTTTCTTT. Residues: CSVLGGHTEAFF.